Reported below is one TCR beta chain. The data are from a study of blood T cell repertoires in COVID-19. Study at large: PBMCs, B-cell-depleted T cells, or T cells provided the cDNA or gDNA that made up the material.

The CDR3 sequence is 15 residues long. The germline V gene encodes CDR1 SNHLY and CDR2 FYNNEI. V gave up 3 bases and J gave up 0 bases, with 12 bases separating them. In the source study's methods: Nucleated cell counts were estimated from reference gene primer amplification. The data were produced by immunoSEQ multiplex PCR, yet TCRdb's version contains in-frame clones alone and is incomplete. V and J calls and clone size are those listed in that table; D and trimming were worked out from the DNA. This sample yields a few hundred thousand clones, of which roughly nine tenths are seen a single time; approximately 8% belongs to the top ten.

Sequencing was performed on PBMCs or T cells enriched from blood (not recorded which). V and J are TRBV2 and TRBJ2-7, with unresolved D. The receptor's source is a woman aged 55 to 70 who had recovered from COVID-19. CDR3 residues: CASSDDSLGSYEQYF. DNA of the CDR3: TGTGCCAGCAGTGACGACTCCCTGGGCTCCTACGAGCAGTACTTC. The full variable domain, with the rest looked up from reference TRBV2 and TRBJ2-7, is EPEVTQTPSHQVTQMGQEVILRCVPISNHLYFYWYRQILGQKVEFLVSFYNNEISEKSEIFDDQFSVERPDGSNFTLKIRSTKLEDSAMYFCASSDDSLGSYEQYFGPGTRLTVT.